This T cell receptor beta chain was retrieved from a study of control samples from healthy donors and cancer patients. Germline V gene lookup returns CDR1 SQVTM and CDR2 ANQGSEA. This CDR3 is built from 12 residues. Trimming removed 5 bases at V and 4 bases at J, with 11 bases between. This table comes from immunoSEQ multiplex PCR, and its TCRdb copy is limited to in-frame clones, with some not included. The sample carries 180,000 or so clones, roughly 95% recorded once. The chain recombines TRBV29-1 with TRBJ1-2, with D possibly being TRBD1 (5 bases). The sequenced sample was blood. This TCR was sampled from an older woman in good health. In DNA form, the CDR3 reads TGCAGCGTTTTAGGGGTGAGCTATGGCTACACCTTC. Protein sequence: CSVLGVSYGYTF.